The 21 T cell receptor beta chains below come from one sample, sequenced in a study of T cells in Graves' hyperthyroidism and ophthalmopathy. Using RNA transcripts as the source, TCR beta CDR3 regions were amplified. The primer set for the first-round RT-PCR of the TCR CDR3 was HTBI. A single record per CDR3 protein comes from TCRdb applying MiXCR to the multiplex PCR reads. The repertoire holds about 740,000 distinct CDR3 sequences, with 14% as singletons. The sample taken for sequencing was blood. Receptor source: a young woman with Graves' hyperthyroidism.

The sample holds many counts of this clonotype. The rearrangement links TRBV28 to TRBJ1-6; tentative D call: TRBD1 (5 bases). The CDR3 extends over 13 amino acids. In germline, CDR1 is MDHEN, CDR2 SYDVKM. Deletions cut 6 bases from V and 8 bases from J, with 11 bases between. DNA of the CDR3: TGTGCCAGCAGGCGGACACGGGATTCACCCCTCCACTTT. It yields the protein CASRRTRDSPLHF.

This clonotype has ten or more counts. The J gene is TRBJ2-1, the V gene TRBV6-2 or TRBV6-3; D gene unclear. Trimming took off 7 bases at V and 8 bases at J, with 9 bases between the two ends. Germline CDR1 and CDR2: MNHEY and SVGEGT. The CDR3 loop spans 11 amino acids. CDR3 nucleotide sequence: TGTGCCAGCACGGACGGCGATGAGCAGTTCTTC. This codes for CASTDGDEQFF.

The chain has TRBV19 and TRBJ1-6; no reliable D call. CDR3 length equals 17 residues. Germline V gene sequence: CDR1 LNHDA, CDR2 SQIVND (reference sequence). The V end lost 8 bases, the J end lost 0 bases, and 17 bases lay between the germline ends. DNA of the CDR3: TGTGCCAGTCGCCCCCCCGGGAAGAGCTCCTATAATTCACCCCTCCACTTT. This codes for CASRPPGKSSYNSPLHF.

V is TRBV20-1 and J is TRBJ1-2; D call uncertain. Germline V lookup: CDR1 DFQATT, CDR2 SNEGSKA (reference sequence). With 0 bases removed from V and 0 bases from J, the gap between germline ends came to 11 bases. This CDR3 has 15 amino acids. This CDR3 reads CSARDKGTSNYGYTF. In DNA, the CDR3 is TGCAGTGCTAGAGATAAGGGTACCTCTAACTATGGCTACACCTTC.

The chain is built from TRBV29-1 and TRBJ2-1; D might be TRBD1 (5 bases). Trimming took 4 bases from V and 4 from J, leaving 11 bases between them. The germline V gene encodes CDR1 SQVTM and CDR2 ANQGSEA. The CDR3 runs 13 residues. CDR3 sequence: CSVVRGLYNEQFF. The CDR3 nucleotides are TGCAGCGTTGTAAGGGGCCTATACAATGAGCAGTTCTTC.

This clonotype has more than one count but fewer than ten. V gene TRBV7-9 combines with J gene TRBJ1-2, with 7 bases lining up with TRBD1. V shed 5 bases, J shed 1 base, and the junction held 10 bases outside the gene matches. Germline V CDR1 and CDR2: SEHNR, FQNEAQ (reference sequence). The CDR3 loop spans 16 amino acids. CDR3 coding DNA: TGTGCCAGCAGCATACAGGGGCCCCTCCTTAACTATGGCTACACCTTC. This sequence encodes CASSIQGPLLNYGYTF.

This clonotype was detected only a few times. V gene TRBV5-5 combines with J gene TRBJ2-7; tentatively, D is TRBD1 (6 bases). This CDR3 region has 17 residues. With 4 bases removed from V and 0 bases from J, the gap between germline ends came to 20 bases. The germline CDR1 and CDR2 sequences are SGHKS and YYEKEE (reference sequence). Here the CDR3 reads CASSGRHDRLISYEQYF. The CDR3 region has the DNA TGTGCCAGCAGCGGACGACACGACAGGCTTATCTCCTACGAGCAGTACTTC.

This clonotype was observed a few times. The genes are TRBV6-2 or TRBV6-3 and TRBJ2-5; 14 bases line up with TRBD2. The CDR3 loop spans 13 amino acids. Germline V gene data show CDR1 as MNHEY and CDR2 as SVGEGT. V was clipped by 11 bases and J by 4 bases; unmatched bases: 3. CDR3 DNA: TGTGCCGGGGGACTAGCGGGAGTAGAGACCCAGTACTTC. This translates into CAGGLAGVETQYF.

This clonotype was seen at least ten times. CDR3 DNA sequence: TGTGCCAGCAGCGTGACTAGCGGGACACCCGGGGAGCTGTTTTTT. Its translation is CASSVTSGTPGELFF. The rearrangement uses TRBV11-2 and TRBJ2-2; 11 bases line up with TRBD2. The germline CDR1 and CDR2 sequences are SGHAT and FQNNGV. The V and J ends lost 5 bases and 6 bases, in that order; junction bases with no gene match: 5. There are 15 residues in the CDR3.

This clonotype turned up a few times. The V and J genes are TRBV29-1 and TRBJ1-1; 7 bases fit TRBD1. This CDR3 spans 19 amino acids. V shed 5 bases and J 0 bases; nucleotides not matched to a gene: 21. Per germline, CDR1 SQVTM and CDR2 ANQGSEA. The CDR3 region has the DNA TGCAGCGTTAATCGACCTGACCGTTGGACAGGCAGATTGAACACTGAAGCTTTCTTT. Its protein is CSVNRPDRWTGRLNTEAFF.

This clonotype was found a few times. The rearrangement links TRBV29-1 to TRBJ2-1; 10 nucleotides match TRBD2. V shed 7 bases, J shed 4 bases, and the junction held 4 bases outside the gene matches. This CDR3 region has 13 residues. In germline, CDR1 is SQVTM, CDR2 ANQGSEA. The CDR3 DNA reads TGCAGCGCCGGACTAGCGGTTTACAATGAGCAGTTCTTC. It translates to CSAGLAVYNEQFF.

The chain links TRBV7-2 to TRBJ2-5; TRBD2 aligns across 12 bases. Germline values: CDR1 SGHTA, CDR2 FQGNSA. The CDR3 consists of 18 residues. With V trimmed by 6 bases and J by 5 bases, 16 bases remained unmatched. CDR3 bases: TGTGCCAGCAGTCGAAGCCGGAGACTAGCGGGAGCGATGGAGACCCAGTACTTC. Translating gives CASSRSRRLAGAMETQYF. Together with reference TRBV7-2 and TRBJ2-5, the CDR3 gives the full variable domain: GAGVSQSPSNKVTEKGKDVELRCDPISGHTALYWYRQSLGQGLEFLIYFQGNSAPDKSGLPSDRFSAERTGGSVSTLTIQRTQQEDSAVYLCASSRSRRLAGAMETQYFGPGTRLLVL.

CDR3 in DNA: TGCAGTGCTAGAGTCGAGCGCTACGAGCAGTACTTC. It translates to CSARVERYEQYF. The chain is built from TRBV20-1 and TRBJ2-7, with D unresolved. V was trimmed by 1 base and J by 3 bases, leaving 7 bases between them. The CDR3 extends over 12 amino acids. Germline loops: CDR1 DFQATT, CDR2 SNEGSKA (reference sequence).

This clonotype was counted at least ten times. This chain connects TRBV2 to TRBJ1-3; D is ambiguous. Trimming removed 6 bases at V and 0 bases at J, with 9 bases between. Germline V CDR1 and CDR2: SNHLY, FYNNEI. CDR3 length equals 14 residues. For the CDR3, the DNA is TGTGCCAGCAGGTCGGGAGACTCTGGAAACACCATATATTTT. Translation: CASRSGDSGNTIYF. Together with reference TRBV2 and TRBJ1-3, the CDR3 gives the full variable domain: EPEVTQTPSHQVTQMGQEVILRCVPISNHLYFYWYRQILGQKVEFLVSFYNNEISEKSEIFDDQFSVERPDGSNFTLKIRSTKLEDSAMYFCASRSGDSGNTIYFGEGSWLTVV.

This clonotype has a handful of counts. The chain joins TRBV3-1 to TRBJ2-4, with D tentatively TRBD2 (5 bases). The V end lost 1 base, the J end lost 8 bases, and 18 bases lay between the germline ends. The CDR3 contains 16 residues. CDR1 and CDR2 from the germline V gene are LGHDT and YNNKEL (reference sequence). CDR3 residues: CASSQGTTPGVYIQYF. The CDR3 DNA follows: TGTGCCAGCAGCCAAGGGACGACCCCCGGGGTGTACATTCAGTACTTC.

This clonotype was seen only a few times. J is TRBJ1-4 and V is TRBV27; the match to TRBD1 covers 7 bases. Germline V gene sequence: CDR1 MNHEY, CDR2 SMNVEV (reference sequence). CDR3 length: 16 amino acids. Losses at the gene ends were 4 bases for V and 3 bases for J; bases not matched to a gene: 8. The CDR3 nucleotides read TGTGCCAGCAGTTCCCTTAACAGGGGTCCTAATGAAAAACTGTTTTTT. Residues: CASSSLNRGPNEKLFF.

This clonotype came up many times. V and J are TRBV2 and TRBJ1-5, with a weak D call TRBD1 (6 bases). CDR1 and CDR2 (germline): SNHLY, FYNNEI. Trimming took 4 bases from V and 3 from J, leaving 13 bases between them. This CDR3 has 15 residues. This CDR3 reads CASSAQGQPNQPQHF. Written as DNA, the CDR3 is TGTGCCAGCAGTGCGCAAGGACAGCCCAATCAGCCCCAGCATTTT.

The chain couples TRBV7-2 to TRBJ2-7, with D perhaps being TRBD1 or TRBD2 (5 bases each). Germline loops: CDR1 SGHTA, CDR2 FQGNSA. V was trimmed by 1 base and J by 1 base, leaving 11 bases between them. The CDR3 is 15 amino acids. This CDR3 is CASSLGGTQSYEQYF. CDR3 coding DNA: TGTGCCAGCAGCTTAGGAGGGACGCAGTCCTACGAGCAGTACTTC.

In its sample, this clonotype was seen a few times. This chain joins TRBV11-2 and TRBJ1-5; possible D gene TRBD1, 6 bases. The CDR3 has 15 residues. V lost 1 base and J lost 3, with 10 bases in between. The germline V gene encodes CDR1 SGHAT and CDR2 FQNNGV. The CDR3 DNA is TGTGCCAGCAGCTTAGGTACAGGGTTCAATCAGCCCCAGCATTTT. This encodes CASSLGTGFNQPQHF. Variable domain in full (rest from reference TRBV11-2 and TRBJ1-5): EAGVAQSPRYKIIEKRQSVAFWCNPISGHATLYWYQQILGQGPKLLIQFQNNGVVDDSQLPKDRFSAERLKGVDSTLKIQPAKLEDSAVYLCASSLGTGFNQPQHFGDGTRLSIL.

The chain employs TRBV12-3 or TRBV12-4 and TRBJ2-1; TRBD2 agrees at 10 bases. The CDR3 extends over 18 amino acids. Trimming removed 5 bases from V and 4 bases from J; junction bases left unmatched: 14. The CDR3 sequence: CASSPPGGLAEGYNEQFF. The CDR3 DNA reads TGTGCCAGCAGTCCCCCCGGAGGACTAGCGGAGGGGTACAATGAGCAGTTCTTC.

The sample holds many counts of this clonotype. CDR3 sequence (DNA): TGTGCCAGCGTCCGGGACCACAGCACAGATACGCAGTATTTT. Translated: CASVRDHSTDTQYF. The chain joins TRBV2 to TRBJ2-3, with D possibly called TRBD1 or TRBD2 (5 bases each). CDR3 length: 14 residues. Germline loops: CDR1 SNHLY, CDR2 FYNNEI. V dropped 8 bases and J dropped 0 bases, with 12 bases sitting between them.